This is a list of T cell receptor beta chains from one sample in a study of shared clonotypes between healthy human individuals. The data were produced by immunoSEQ multiplex PCR, yet TCRdb's version contains in-frame clones alone and is incomplete. The profile covers fewer than 1.8 million clones, with 98% to 99% appearing a single time and 0.36% taken by the ten largest. Sample: naive CD4+ T cells sorted from blood. The receptors shown here come from a man aged 25 to 40 in good health. Each CDR3 is given with its conserved first and last residue. The D gene is left open where the match is weak. Clone size appears in some rows only: once, few, many, or a class for an expanded clone.

v_call,j_call,d_call,clone_size,cdr3_aa,cdr3_nt
TRBV19,TRBJ2-3,TRBD2,-,CASTGTSGSTPDTQYF,TGTGCCAGTACTGGGACTAGCGGGAGTACCCCAGATACGCAGTATTTT
TRBV19,TRBJ2-7,TRBD1,-,CASRGQGSYEQYF,TGTGCCAGTAGGGGACAGGGGAGCTACGAGCAGTACTTC
TRBV9,TRBJ2-1,TRBD2,-,CASSVFSGLNEQFF,TGTGCCAGCAGCGTATTTAGCGGGTTGAATGAGCAGTTCTTC
TRBV5-1,TRBJ2-3,-,-,CASSLRRNPTTDTQYF,TGCGCCAGCAGCTTGCGGCGGAATCCTACCACAGATACGCAGTATTTT
TRBV28,TRBJ1-2,-,-,CASSLSAGWEYGYTF,TGTGCCAGCAGTTTATCGGCAGGTTGGGAATATGGCTACACCTTC
TRBV18,TRBJ1-4,-,-,CASSPAVATNEKLFF,TGTGCCAGCTCACCAGCGGTCGCAACTAATGAAAAACTGTTTTTT
TRBV18,TRBJ1-4,-,-,CASSPLGVREKLFF,TGTGCCAGCTCACCACTTGGGGTGAGAGAAAAACTGTTTTTT
TRBV6-5,TRBJ1-1,-,-,CASRGRVNTEAFF,TGTGCCAGCCGCGGCAGGGTGAACACTGAAGCTTTCTTT
TRBV7-9,TRBJ1-1,-,-,CASSPQVARVTPEAFF,TGTGCCAGCAGCCCCCAGGTGGCTAGGGTCACCCCTGAAGCTTTCTTT
TRBV6-5,TRBJ2-7,TRBD2,few,CASRGTSGIYEQYF,TGTGCCAGCAGGGGGACTAGCGGAATCTACGAGCAGTACTTC
TRBV7-9,TRBJ1-2,-,-,CASSPRDSYGYTF,TGTGCCAGCAGCCCCAGGGATAGCTATGGCTACACCTTC
TRBV28,TRBJ1-1,-,-,CAVTRAGGNTEAFF,TGTGCCGTCACAAGGGCGGGGGGAAACACTGAAGCTTTCTTT
TRBV10-3,TRBJ1-5,TRBD1,-,CAISAGTGVNQPQHF,TGTGCCATCAGTGCCGGGACAGGGGTTAATCAGCCCCAGCATTTT
TRBV5-1,TRBJ1-1,TRBD1,-,CASSLDRGFAEAFF,TGCGCCAGCAGCTTGGACAGGGGTTTCGCTGAAGCTTTCTTT
TRBV15,TRBJ2-3,-,-,CATSRGVGRITDTQYF,TGTGCCACCAGCAGAGGAGTCGGACGCATCACAGATACGCAGTATTTT
TRBV5-4,TRBJ2-7,-,-,CASSFGEYYEQYF,TGTGCCAGCAGCTTCGGTGAATATTACGAGCAGTACTTC